The source of this TCR beta chain is a study of Graves' ophthalmopathy and Graves' hyperthyroidism. Across the whole study: The authors collected peripheral blood at initial diagnosis, before any treatment.

The CDR3 sequence is 15 residues long. Germline V gene sequence: CDR1 ENHRY, CDR2 SYGVKD. With V trimmed by 0 bases and J by 6 bases, 7 bases remained unmatched. Using RNA transcripts, the TCR beta CDR3 regions were amplified. Second-round multiplex PCR came after a first-round RT-PCR that employed HTBI primers. TCRdb recomputed calls from the multiplex PCR reads with MiXCR, one row per CDR3 protein. The sample has approximately 380,000 distinct CDR3 sequences; around a fifth are singletons. This clonotype was observed at least ten times. The sequencing sample was made of peripheral blood. This receptor was identified in a woman aged 18-29 years with stable Graves' hyperthyroidism. This chain joins TRBV10-3 and TRBJ2-7; 8 positions agree with TRBD2. CDR3 in DNA: TGTGCCATCAGTGAGTCTGTCCAGCGGGAGCTCGAGCAGTACTTC. Amino acid sequence: CAISESVQRELEQYF.